Shown below are 5 T cell receptor beta chains from a single sample sequenced in a study of Ad26.COV2.S vaccination and SARS-CoV-2 variants. Sequenced by immunoSEQ multiplex PCR; TCRdb stores in-frame clones only, minus some. The sample holds some 340,000 clones, just over 85% seen once. Treatment denoted: 19 received Ad26.COV2.S at low or high dose, single or two shots; roughly five received placebo; per-sample allocation not given. Sampling was performed 63 days after the first vaccine or placebo injection. The sequencing used peripheral blood, collected in a trial of Ad26.COV2.S vaccine versus placebo. These receptors were taken from a person aged 18-60 years who received the Ad26.COV2.S COVID-19 vaccine or a placebo.

This chain connects TRBV19 to TRBJ2-7, with 9 bases that match TRBD1. Germline V gives CDR1 LNHDA, CDR2 SQIVND (reference sequence). This CDR3 region has 14 residues. V was pared by 7 bases and J by 2 bases, with 6 bases of the junction left unmatched. The CDR3 protein is CASTPGTGTYEQYF. In DNA form, the CDR3 reads TGTGCCAGTACCCCCGGGACAGGGACCTACGAGCAGTACTTC.

The chain recombines TRBV19 with TRBJ2-5, with D possibly matching TRBD1 (6 bases). Between the trimmed V and J ends, which lost 3 bases and 4 bases, there was a span of 12 bases. The CDR3 loop spans 14 amino acids. Germline assignment: CDR1 LNHDA and CDR2 SQIVND (reference sequence). DNA for the CDR3: TGTGCCAGTAGTATGGGGGCCCCGCGAGAGACCCAGTACTTC. The encoded protein is CASSMGAPRETQYF.

This sequence joins TRBV7-9 and TRBJ2-2, with D perhaps TRBD1 or TRBD2 (5 bases each). The CDR3 length is 16 residues. CDR1 and CDR2 from the germline V gene are SEHNR and FQNEAQ (reference sequence). The ends were cut back, 5 bases at V and 1 base at J, with 14 bases in the middle. CDR3 loop: CASSPPGPGNTGELFF. As DNA, the CDR3 is TGTGCCAGCAGCCCGCCGGGGCCAGGGAACACCGGGGAGCTGTTTTTT. Supplemented by reference TRBV7-9 and TRBJ2-2, the full variable domain reads DTGVSQNPRHKITKRGQNVTFRCDPISEHNRLYWYRQTLGQGPEFLTYFQNEAQLEKSRLLSDRFSAERPKGSFSTLEIQRTEQGDSAMYLCASSPPGPGNTGELFFGEGSRLTVL.

This sequence joins TRBV7-9 and TRBJ2-3; TRBD1 matches 10 bases. Germline trimming cut 4 bases from V and 5 bases from J; bases unmatched to any gene: 6. Germline lookup yields CDR1 SEHNR and CDR2 FQNEAQ (reference sequence). This CDR3 comprises 15 residues. DNA of the CDR3: TGTGCCAGCAGCTACCGACAGGGGGCGAAAGATACGCAGTATTTT. Translating gives CASSYRQGAKDTQYF.

J is TRBJ1-2 and V is TRBV5-6; no firm D call. The CDR3 spans 16 residues. CDR1 is SGHDT, CDR2 YYEEEE, per germline. Trimming cost V 3 bases and J 5 bases, with 20 bases left between them. The CDR3 loop reads CASSSSRQVSLYGYTF. In nucleotides, the CDR3 is TGTGCCAGCAGCTCCTCACGGCAGGTTTCCCTTTATGGCTACACCTTC.